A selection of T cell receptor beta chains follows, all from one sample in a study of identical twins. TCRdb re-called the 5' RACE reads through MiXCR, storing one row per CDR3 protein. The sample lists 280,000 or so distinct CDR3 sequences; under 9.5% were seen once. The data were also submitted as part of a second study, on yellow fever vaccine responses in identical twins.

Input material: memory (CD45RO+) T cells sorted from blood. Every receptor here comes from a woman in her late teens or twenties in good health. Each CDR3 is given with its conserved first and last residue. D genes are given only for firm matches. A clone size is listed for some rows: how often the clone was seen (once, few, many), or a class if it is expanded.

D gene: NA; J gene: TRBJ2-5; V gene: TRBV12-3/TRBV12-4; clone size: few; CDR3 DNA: TGTGCCAGCAGTTTAGGGGCGGGGGCGGAGACCCAGTACTTC; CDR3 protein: CASSLGAGAETQYF
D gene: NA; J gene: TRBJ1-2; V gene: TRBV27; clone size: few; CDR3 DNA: TGTGCCAGCAGCCTTACCACAGGGAATTCCGTTCGGGGCTACACCTTC; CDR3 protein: CASSLTTGNSVRGYTF
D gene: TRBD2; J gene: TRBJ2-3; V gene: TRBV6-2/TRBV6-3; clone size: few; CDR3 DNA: TGTGCCAGCAGTCCGAGCGGGGGGGCCCCAGATACGCAGTATTTT; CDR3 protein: CASSPSGGAPDTQYF
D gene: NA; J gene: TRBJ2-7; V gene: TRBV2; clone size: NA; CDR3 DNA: TGTGCCAGCAGTGGGACAAACGAGCAGTACTTC; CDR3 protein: CASSGTNEQYF
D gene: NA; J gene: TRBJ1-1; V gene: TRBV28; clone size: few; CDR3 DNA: TGTGCCAGCAATCCCACAGGGCGAGGAAGTCTGAACACTGAAGCTTTCTTT; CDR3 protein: CASNPTGRGSLNTEAFF
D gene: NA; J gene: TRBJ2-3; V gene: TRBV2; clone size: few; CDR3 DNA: TGTGCCAGCAATCTCGGGGACCGGGTCACAGATACGCAGTATTTT; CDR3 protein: CASNLGDRVTDTQYF
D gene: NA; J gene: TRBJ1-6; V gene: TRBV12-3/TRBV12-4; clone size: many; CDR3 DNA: TGTGCCAGCAGTTTGTACCAGGGTGATTCACCCCTCCACTTT; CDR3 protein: CASSLYQGDSPLHF
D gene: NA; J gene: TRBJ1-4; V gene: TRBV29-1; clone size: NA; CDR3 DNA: TGCAGCGTTCTTGGACAGCCTAATGAAAAACTGTTTTTT; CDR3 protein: CSVLGQPNEKLFF
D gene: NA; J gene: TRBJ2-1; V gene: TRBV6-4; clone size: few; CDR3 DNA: TGTGCCAGCTCAGGGGAGGGGCTAGCGTCGGATGAGCAGTTCTTC; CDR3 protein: CASSGEGLASDEQFF
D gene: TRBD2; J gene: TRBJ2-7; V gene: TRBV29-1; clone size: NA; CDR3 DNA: TGCAGCGTTGAAAAACTAGCGGGAGGGTCCGAGCAGTACTTC; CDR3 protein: CSVEKLAGGSEQYF
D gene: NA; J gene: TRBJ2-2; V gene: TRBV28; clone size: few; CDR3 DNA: TGTGCCAGCAAATATAGCGTGACCGGGGAGCTGTTTTTT; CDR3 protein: CASKYSVTGELFF
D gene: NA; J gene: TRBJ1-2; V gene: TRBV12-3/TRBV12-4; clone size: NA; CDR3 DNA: TGTGCCAGCAGTCCCACCCGGTTTTATGGCTACACCTTC; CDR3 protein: CASSPTRFYGYTF
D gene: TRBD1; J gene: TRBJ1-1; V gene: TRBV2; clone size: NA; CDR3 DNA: TGTGCCAGCAGTGTCCCGGACAGGGTGACTGAAGCTTTCTTT; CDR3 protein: CASSVPDRVTEAFF
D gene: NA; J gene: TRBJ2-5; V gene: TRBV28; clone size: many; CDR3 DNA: TGTGCCAGCAGTTTTCGGACTCAAGAGACCCAGTATTTC; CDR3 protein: CASSFRTQETQYF
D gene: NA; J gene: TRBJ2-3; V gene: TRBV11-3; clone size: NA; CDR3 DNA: TGTGCCAGCAGCTCGAGGGATGGGGGGCTCACAGATACGCAGTATTTT; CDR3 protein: CASSSRDGGLTDTQYF